The rows below give T cell receptor beta chains drawn from one sample of a study of T cells in Graves' hyperthyroidism and ophthalmopathy. Using its own MiXCR run on the multiplex PCR reads, TCRdb lists one record per CDR3 protein. Of around 340,000 distinct CDR3 sequences detected, 16% appear once; the ten largest clones hold approximately 35%. What was sequenced was blood. These TCRs come from a man under 40 with Graves' hyperthyroidism. Each CDR3 is given without its conserved first and last residue. Each record gives: J gene, V gene, clone size, CDR3 protein. Expanded clones get a size class; other rows say once, few or many, or leave the size out.

>TRBJ1-2|TRBV29-1|many
SVVNEDNYGYT
>TRBJ2-1|TRBV11-3|.
ASSFSRGRRANEQF
>TRBJ1-5|TRBV20-1|many
SARDRVRGNQPQH
>TRBJ2-3|TRBV20-1|.
NARDPQLGATDTQY
>TRBJ1-4|TRBV7-2|few
ASSLRLQAPATNEKLF
>TRBJ2-7|TRBV10-3|many
ATTLGRPYEQY
>TRBJ2-1|TRBV5-1|.
ASSLGAGAVNEQF
>TRBJ1-1|TRBV18|many
ASSPRRGANTEAF
>TRBJ2-5|TRBV5-8|many
ASSLVQGQETQY
>TRBJ2-2|TRBV19|few
ASSMSPGDGELF
>TRBJ2-5|TRBV6-5|many
ASSYSNRGLGETQY
>TRBJ2-7|TRBV20-1|.
SARDRKGQSYEQY
>TRBJ2-5|TRBV20-1|few
SARVSETQY
>TRBJ1-6|TRBV25-1|.
ASSDRGRADSPLH
>TRBJ2-1|TRBV7-9|.
ASSLAPSGSYNEQF
>TRBJ1-1|TRBV28|.
ASSLRGAAF
>TRBJ1-2|TRBV29-1|few
SVAGTGAVGYT
>TRBJ1-4|TRBV25-1|few
ASSLGGLRGEKLF
>TRBJ2-2|TRBV11-2|many
ASSARSGQTLGGELF
>TRBJ2-3|TRBV13|many
ASSAGQFTDTQY
>TRBJ2-1|TRBV7-9|many
ASRSTGGAVYNEQF
>TRBJ2-2|TRBV5-8|few
ASSLTGYENTGELF
>TRBJ1-5|TRBV24-1|.
ATSDPGQSNQPQH
>TRBJ2-2|TRBV5-5|.
ASSSSALGTGELF
>TRBJ1-1|TRBV29-1|.
SVVRESNTEAF
>TRBJ2-3|TRBV11-2|.
ASSPRTSGIRTDTQY
>TRBJ2-5|TRBV11-2|.
ASSLNPRTWETQY
>TRBJ2-7|TRBV30|many
AWSVGEYEQY
>TRBJ1-1|TRBV6-1|many
ASSEFGTLGTEAF
>TRBJ2-7|TRBV12-3/TRBV12-4|.
ASSFLALGGQD
>TRBJ2-1|TRBV30|many
AWTRPSSYNEQF
>TRBJ1-1|TRBV6-2/TRBV6-3|few
ASRMGGDTEAF
>TRBJ2-7|TRBV20-1|many
SARVLAGALYSYEQY
>TRBJ1-1|TRBV24-1|many
ATSDPGRGNTEAF
>TRBJ2-3|TRBV12-3/TRBV12-4|many
ASSLESFPGTRIGDTQY
>TRBJ1-4|TRBV6-1|many
ASRGGGEKLF
>TRBJ1-1|TRBV4-1|.
ASSQEPGLGTPEAF
>TRBJ2-3|TRBV20-1|many
SASKGRGNTQY
>TRBJ2-4|TRBV7-8|.
ASSLPTQGFSKNIQY
>TRBJ2-6|TRBV7-8|few
ASSFRTVSGANVLT
>TRBJ2-7|TRBV7-9|few
ASRGLADSYEQY
>TRBJ2-1|TRBV11-2|many
ASTRDPQHCVGYGNEQF
>TRBJ2-7|TRBV11-2|.
ASSVGTGPIYEQY
>TRBJ1-5|TRBV27|.
ASSLQGWNQPQH
>TRBJ2-5|TRBV28|many
ASSSTGLAETQY
>TRBJ1-2|TRBV24-1|.
ATSGRQGDLYT
>TRBJ2-2|TRBV7-3|.
ASSITSGATGELF
>TRBJ2-7|TRBV29-1|.
SVVLLAGTYEQY
>TRBJ1-1|TRBV10-3|many
AIRGTVMNTEAF
>TRBJ2-3|TRBV2|many
ASSEDTDTQY
>TRBJ2-3|TRBV20-1|.
SVEGRTDTQY
>TRBJ2-1|TRBV7-3|many
ASSSSGGPGNEQF
>TRBJ1-1|TRBV28|.
ASSSETASNTEAF
>TRBJ1-1|TRBV2|many
ARGWPYRTEAF